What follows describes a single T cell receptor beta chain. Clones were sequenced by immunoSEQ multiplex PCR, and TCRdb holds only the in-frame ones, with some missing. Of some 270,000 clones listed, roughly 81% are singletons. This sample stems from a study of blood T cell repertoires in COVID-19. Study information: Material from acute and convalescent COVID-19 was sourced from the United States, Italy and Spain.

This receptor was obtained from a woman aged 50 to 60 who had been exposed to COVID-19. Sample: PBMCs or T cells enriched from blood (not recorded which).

CDR3 nucleotide sequence: TGCGCCAGCAGCACGACTTCTGGGGCCAACGTCCTGACTTTC. It is translated as CASSTTSGANVLTF. V and J are TRBV5-1 and TRBJ2-6; D ambiguous. The CDR3 runs to 14 residues. The V and J ends lost 4 bases and 1 base respectively, with 6 bases between them. Germline-derived CDR1 and CDR2 are SGHRS and YFSETQ.